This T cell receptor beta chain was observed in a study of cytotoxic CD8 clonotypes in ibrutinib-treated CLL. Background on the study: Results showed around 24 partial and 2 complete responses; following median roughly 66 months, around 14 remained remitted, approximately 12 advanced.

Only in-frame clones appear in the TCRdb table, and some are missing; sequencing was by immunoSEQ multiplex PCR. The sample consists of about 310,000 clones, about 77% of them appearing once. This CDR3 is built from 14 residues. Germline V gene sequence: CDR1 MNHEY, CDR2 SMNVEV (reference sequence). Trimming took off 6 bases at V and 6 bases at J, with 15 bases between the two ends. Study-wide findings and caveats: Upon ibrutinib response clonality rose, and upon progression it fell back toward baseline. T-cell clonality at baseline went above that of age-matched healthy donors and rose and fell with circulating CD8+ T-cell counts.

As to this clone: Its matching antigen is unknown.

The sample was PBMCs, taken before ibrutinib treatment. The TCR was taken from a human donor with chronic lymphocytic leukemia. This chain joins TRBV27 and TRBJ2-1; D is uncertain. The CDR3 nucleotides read TGTGCCAGCAGCATCTTTAGTAGTGGCAATGAGCAGTTCTTC. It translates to CASSIFSSGNEQFF.